These 23 T cell receptor beta chains were sequenced from one sample in a study of T-cell reconstitution after alpha-beta-depleted transplantation in children. Preparing the TCRbeta library involved the use of unique molecular identifiers. TCRdb reanalysed the PCR reads using MiXCR and keeps one entry per CDR3 protein. The sample shows approximately 1,000,000 distinct CDR3 sequences, roughly 31% of them seen only once. This sample comprised PBMCs, mostly from graft donor cells, obtained 360 days after TCRalphabeta/CD19-depleted stem cell transplant. Every receptor here comes from a boy less than two years old who had a stem cell transplant for SCID, so the T cells may come from the graft donor.

The chain recombines TRBV4-1 with TRBJ2-7, with D hard to call. The CDR3 has 15 amino acids. Germline-derived CDR1 and CDR2 are MGHRA and YSYEKL. With 0 bases removed from V and 0 bases from J, the gap between germline ends came to 9 bases. CDR3 sequence reads: CASSQEPFPSYEQYF. The CDR3 nucleotides read TGCGCCAGCAGCCAAGAGCCCTTTCCCTCCTACGAGCAGTACTTC.

The rearrangement uses TRBV19 and TRBJ1-5; the D is unclear. The germline CDR1 and CDR2 sequences are LNHDA and SQIVND (reference sequence). The CDR3 loop spans 16 amino acids. V lost 1 base to trimming and J lost 1 base, with 11 bases between them. Written as DNA, the CDR3 is TGTGCCAGTAGTATAGGTCACCAGCGAAGCAATCAGCCCCAGCATTTT. Its translation: CASSIGHQRSNQPQHF.

The chain couples TRBV2 to TRBJ1-5; TRBD1 agrees at 8 bases. Trimming cost V 7 bases and J 9 bases; bases outside gene matches: 11. Germline CDR1 reads SNHLY; CDR2 reads FYNNEI. The CDR3 has 14 residues. The CDR3 bases are TGTGCCAGCACAGGGGGCGGGGAAGTGCTGCCCCAGCATTTT. This codes for CASTGGGEVLPQHF.

The V and J genes are TRBV11-1 and TRBJ1-5, with a possible D match to TRBD1 (5 bases). V shed 1 base and J shed 4 bases, with 14 bases lying between them. In germline, CDR1 is SGHAT, CDR2 FQDESV (reference sequence). CDR3 length: 16 amino acids. The CDR3 nucleotides are TGTGCCAGCAGCTTAGACCCGGGACGGACAAATCAGCCCCAGCATTTT. Translated: CASSLDPGRTNQPQHF.

The chain combines TRBV20-1 with TRBJ2-3; D is unresolved. The germline V gene has CDR1 DFQATT and CDR2 SNEGSKA (reference sequence). The CDR3 consists of 17 residues. V was trimmed by 4 bases and J by 4 bases, leaving 24 bases between them. DNA of the CDR3: TGCAGTGCTAACCCCCCGACCGGACCCCGAAGCCCAGATACGCAGTATTTT. Encoded protein: CSANPPTGPRSPDTQYF.

This clonotype has just a few counts. The genes are TRBV20-1 and TRBJ2-7, with 8 nucleotides matching TRBD2. The CDR3 is made up of 14 amino acids. V trimming: 3 bases; J trimming: 3 bases; junction bases outside the gene matches: 7. CDR1 is DFQATT, CDR2 SNEGSKA, per germline (reference sequence). CDR3 DNA sequence: TGCAGTGCTAGCCAAGCGGGGGACCTCTACGAGCAGTACTTC. Protein sequence: CSASQAGDLYEQYF.

The chain recombines TRBV7-9 with TRBJ2-7; no firm D call. V was shortened by 5 bases and J by 1 base, with 12 bases between the two germline ends. Per germline, CDR1 SEHNR and CDR2 FQNEAQ (reference sequence). This CDR3 has 14 amino acids. The CDR3 DNA reads TGTGCCAGCAGCCCTCCAATTATTTCCTACGAGCAGTACTTC. Its protein is CASSPPIISYEQYF.

The sample holds a few counts of this clonotype. The chain joins TRBV12-3 or TRBV12-4 to TRBJ2-2; perhaps TRBD2 as D (5 bases). This CDR3 has 16 amino acids. Trimming took off 1 base at V and 4 bases at J, with 13 bases between the two ends. Here the CDR3 DNA reads TGTGCCAGCAGTTTAGGGGGAATAGGAGGCACCGGGGAGCTGTTTTTT. Translated, it gives CASSLGGIGGTGELFF.

This clonotype was seen only a few times. The genes are TRBV12-3 or TRBV12-4 and TRBJ2-1; either TRBD1 or TRBD2 may fit D (5 bases each). V gave up 7 bases and J gave up 6 bases, with 16 bases separating them. The CDR3 contains 14 residues. DNA for the CDR3: TGTGCCAGCAAAAGGGACCACGGGGTCAATGAGCAGTTCTTC. This encodes CASKRDHGVNEQFF.

This chain links TRBV10-3 with TRBJ1-1, with D tentatively TRBD1 (5 bases). From germline, CDR1 is ENHRY and CDR2 SYGVKD. This CDR3 is 16 amino acids long. With 0 bases removed from V and 0 bases from J, the gap between germline ends came to 11 bases. The CDR3 bases are TGTGCCATCAGTGAGTCGGGGGGAGGTTTGAACACTGAAGCTTTCTTT. Encoded protein: CAISESGGGLNTEAFF.

The genes are TRBV18 and TRBJ2-2; no reliable D call. Trimming pared 1 base from V and 0 bases from J, leaving 18 bases between. The CDR3 covers 19 residues. From germline, CDR1 is KGHSH and CDR2 LQKENI. The CDR3 here is CASSPRQTIKPPNTGELFF. The DNA for the CDR3 is TGTGCCAGCTCACCACGTCAGACAATAAAACCCCCGAACACCGGGGAGCTGTTTTTT. The full variable domain, in which reference TRBV18 and TRBJ2-2 provide the parts outside the CDR3, is NAGVMQNPRHLVRRRGQEARLRCSPMKGHSHVYWYRQLPEEGLKFMVYLQKENIIDESGMPKERFSAEFPKEGPSILRIQQVVRGDSAAYFCASSPRQTIKPPNTGELFFGEGSRLTVL.

The rearrangement joins TRBV14 to TRBJ2-1; the D gene could be TRBD1 or TRBD2 (6 bases each). With 1 base removed from V and 10 bases from J, the gap between germline ends came to 17 bases. Germline CDR1 is SGHDN and CDR2 is FVKESK. This CDR3 has 15 amino acids. The CDR3 nucleotides are TGTGCCAGCAGCCAAGCCGGAGGGGGTGGCAGAGAGCAGTTCTTC. Its translation is CASSQAGGGGREQFF.

This clonotype was seen many times. The V call is TRBV7-6, the J call TRBJ2-7, with D possibly being TRBD2 (5 bases). The germline V gene has CDR1 SGHVS and CDR2 FNYEAQ. Trimming cost V 5 bases and J 0 bases, with 23 bases left between them. The CDR3 length is 18 residues. DNA of the CDR3: TGTGCCAGCAGCCCCGCAAGACGAGGGAGTTTAAGCTCCTACGAGCAGTACTTC. This translates into CASSPARRGSLSSYEQYF.

V is TRBV7-8 and J is TRBJ1-2; D perhaps matches TRBD1 (5 bases). Trimming took 4 bases from V and 4 from J, leaving 13 bases between them. CDR1 is SGHVS and CDR2 is FQNEAQ in the germline V gene. The CDR3 contains 14 residues. The CDR3 loop reads CASSYRTSRYGYTF. The DNA for the CDR3 is TGTGCCAGCAGCTACAGGACCTCTCGCTATGGCTACACCTTC. Looking up the rest from reference TRBV7-8 and TRBJ1-2 gives the full variable domain: GAGVSQSPRYKVAKRGQDVALRCDPISGHVSLFWYQQALGQGPEFLTYFQNEAQLDKSGLPSDRFFAERPEGSVSTLKIQRTQQEDSAVYLCASSYRTSRYGYTFGSGTRLTVV.

This clonotype turned up a few times. This chain joins TRBV12-3 or TRBV12-4 and TRBJ2-3; D is perhaps TRBD1 or TRBD2 (5 bases each). This CDR3 is 14 amino acids long. V was shortened by 5 bases and J by 4 bases, with 13 bases between the two germline ends. The CDR3 region is CASSPGARSDTQYF. The CDR3 DNA follows: TGTGCCAGCAGTCCCGGGGCTCGATCAGATACGCAGTATTTT.

The chain recombines TRBV27 with TRBJ2-7, with no clear D. There are 14 residues in the CDR3. Germline V gene data show CDR1 as MNHEY and CDR2 as SMNVEV (reference sequence). Trimming removed 5 bases from V and 2 bases from J, with 13 bases in between. CDR3 region: CASSPSGSTYEQYF. The CDR3 coding sequence is TGTGCCAGCAGTCCCTCAGGTTCCACCTACGAGCAGTACTTC.

This clonotype came up a few times. J is TRBJ1-2 and V is TRBV5-1; maybe TRBD1 (5 bases). V lost 3 bases, J lost 7 bases, and 13 bases lay in between. This CDR3 has 13 amino acids. Looked up from germline, CDR1 is SGHRS and CDR2 is YFSETQ. The CDR3 bases are TGCGCCAGCAGCTCTGCAGGGTCCGGTGGCTACACCTTC. It is translated as CASSSAGSGGYTF.

This chain joins TRBV5-1 and TRBJ2-7, with 10 bases that match TRBD1. This CDR3 has 16 residues. Trimming cost V 0 bases and J 2 bases; bases outside gene matches: 5. Per the germline V gene, CDR1 is SGHRS and CDR2 is YFSETQ. As DNA, the CDR3 is TGCGCCAGCAGCTTGGCCATGGGACAGGGGACCTACGAGCAGTACTTC. Its translation is CASSLAMGQGTYEQYF. The whole variable domain, filled in from reference TRBV5-1 and TRBJ2-7, reads KAGVTQTPRYLIKTRGQQVTLSCSPISGHRSVSWYQQTPGQGLQFLFEYFSETQRNKGNFPGRFSGRQFSNSRSEMNVSTLELGDSALYLCASSLAMGQGTYEQYFGPGTRLTVT.

This clonotype was recorded at least ten times. The chain uses TRBV6-5 and TRBJ1-1; D is undetermined. CDR1 is MNHEY, CDR2 SVGAGI, per germline. The CDR3 contains 14 residues. The germline V and J ends were trimmed by 4 bases and 5 bases, with 14 bases remaining between them. The CDR3 is CASSSRWGSTEAFF. In DNA, the CDR3 is TGTGCCAGCAGTTCTAGATGGGGTTCAACTGAAGCTTTCTTT.

The V and J genes are TRBV29-1 and TRBJ2-7; 9 bases are shared with TRBD1. Germline CDR1 reads SQVTM; CDR2 reads ANQGSEA. The CDR3 consists of 14 residues. Germline trimming cut 6 bases from V and 3 bases from J; bases unmatched to any gene: 9. The CDR3 loop reads CSVSAGTGSYEQYF. The CDR3 DNA is TGCAGCGTGTCCGCCGGGACAGGGAGCTACGAGCAGTACTTC.

This clonotype was detected many times. J is TRBJ2-2 and V is TRBV5-5, with 10 bases matching TRBD1. CDR1 is SGHKS and CDR2 is YYEKEE in the germline V gene (reference sequence). The CDR3 loop spans 17 amino acids. V was clipped by 6 bases and J by 3 bases; unmatched bases: 11. This CDR3 is CASTPSPGTGDTGELFF. For the CDR3, the DNA is TGTGCCAGCACCCCGTCACCCGGGACAGGGGACACCGGGGAGCTGTTTTTT.

This clonotype has only a few counts. This rearrangement joins TRBV12-3 or TRBV12-4 to TRBJ2-2, with a weak D call TRBD1 (5 bases). The CDR3 covers 16 residues. V gave up 1 base and J gave up 3 bases, with 12 bases separating them. This CDR3 reads CASSLVGVMDTGELFF. In nucleotides, the CDR3 is TGTGCCAGCAGTTTAGTAGGGGTAATGGACACCGGGGAGCTGTTTTTT.

V and J are TRBV7-2 and TRBJ2-1, with D tentatively TRBD1 (6 bases). There are 16 residues in the CDR3. Per germline, CDR1 SGHTA and CDR2 FQGNSA. Trimming removed 2 bases at V and 5 bases at J, with 16 bases between. This CDR3 is CASSLISGVLHNEQFF. CDR3 nucleotides: TGTGCCAGCAGCTTAATTTCAGGGGTTCTACACAATGAGCAGTTCTTC.